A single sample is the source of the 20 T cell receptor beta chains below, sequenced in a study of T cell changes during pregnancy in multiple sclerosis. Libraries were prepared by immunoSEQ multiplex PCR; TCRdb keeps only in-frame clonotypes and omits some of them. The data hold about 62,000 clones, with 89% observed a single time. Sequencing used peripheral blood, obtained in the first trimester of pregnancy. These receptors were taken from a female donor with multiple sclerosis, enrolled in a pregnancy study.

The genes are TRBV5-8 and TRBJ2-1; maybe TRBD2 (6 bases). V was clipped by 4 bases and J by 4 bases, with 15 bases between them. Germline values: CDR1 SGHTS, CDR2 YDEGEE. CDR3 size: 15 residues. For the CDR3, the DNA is TGTGCCAGCAGCCTGGACAACGGGAGATACAATGAGCAGTTCTTC. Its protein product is CASSLDNGRYNEQFF.

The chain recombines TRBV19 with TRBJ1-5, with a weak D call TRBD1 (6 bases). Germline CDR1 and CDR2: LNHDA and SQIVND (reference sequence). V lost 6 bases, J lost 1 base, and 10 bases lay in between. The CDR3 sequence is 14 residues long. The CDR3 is CASSDRLSNQPQHF. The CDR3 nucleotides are TGTGCCAGTAGCGACAGGTTAAGCAATCAGCCCCAGCATTTT.

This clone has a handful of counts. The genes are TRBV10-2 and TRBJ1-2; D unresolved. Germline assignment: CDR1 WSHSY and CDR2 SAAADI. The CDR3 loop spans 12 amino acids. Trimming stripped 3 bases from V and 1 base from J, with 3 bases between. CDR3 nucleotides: TGCGCCAGCAGTGACAGTAACTATGGCTACACCTTC. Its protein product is CASSDSNYGYTF.

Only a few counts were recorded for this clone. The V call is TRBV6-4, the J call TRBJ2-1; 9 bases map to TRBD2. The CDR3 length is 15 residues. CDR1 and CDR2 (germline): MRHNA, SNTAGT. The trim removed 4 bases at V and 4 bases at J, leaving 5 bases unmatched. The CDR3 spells CASSVETSGYNEQFF. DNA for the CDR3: TGTGCCAGCAGTGTAGAGACTAGCGGATACAATGAGCAGTTCTTC.

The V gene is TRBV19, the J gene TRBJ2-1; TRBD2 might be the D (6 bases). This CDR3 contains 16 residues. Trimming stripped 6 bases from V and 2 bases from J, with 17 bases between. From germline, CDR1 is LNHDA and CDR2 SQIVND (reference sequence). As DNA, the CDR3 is TGTGCCAGTAGCTCATTAGCTAGCGCAACCTACAATGAGCAGTTCTTC. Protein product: CASSSLASATYNEQFF.

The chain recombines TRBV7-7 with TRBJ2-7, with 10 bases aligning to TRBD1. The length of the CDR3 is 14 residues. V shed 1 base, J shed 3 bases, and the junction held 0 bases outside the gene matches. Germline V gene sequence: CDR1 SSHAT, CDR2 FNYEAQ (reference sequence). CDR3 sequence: CASSLGDRGYEQYF. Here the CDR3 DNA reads TGTGCCAGCAGCTTAGGGGACAGGGGCTACGAGCAGTACTTC.

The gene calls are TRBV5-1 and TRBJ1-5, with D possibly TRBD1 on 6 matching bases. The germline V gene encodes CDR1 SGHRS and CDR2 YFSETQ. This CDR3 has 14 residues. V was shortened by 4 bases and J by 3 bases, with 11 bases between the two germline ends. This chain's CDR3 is CASSVDSLNQPQHF. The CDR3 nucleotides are TGCGCCAGCAGCGTGGACAGCCTCAATCAGCCCCAGCATTTT.

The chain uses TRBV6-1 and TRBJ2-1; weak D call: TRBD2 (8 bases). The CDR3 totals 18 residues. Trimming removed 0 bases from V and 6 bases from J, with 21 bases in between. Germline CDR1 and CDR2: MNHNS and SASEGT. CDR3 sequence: CASSEAPGGAGGTNEQFF. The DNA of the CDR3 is TGTGCCAGCAGTGAAGCGCCGGGGGGGGCAGGGGGTACCAATGAGCAGTTCTTC.

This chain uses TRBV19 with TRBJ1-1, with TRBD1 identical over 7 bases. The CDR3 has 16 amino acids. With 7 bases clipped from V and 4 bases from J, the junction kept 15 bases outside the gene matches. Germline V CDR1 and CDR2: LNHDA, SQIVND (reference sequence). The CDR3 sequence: CASTSLLRGLVTEAFF. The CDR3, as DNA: TGTGCCAGTACCTCTCTTTTGAGGGGGCTAGTCACTGAAGCTTTCTTT.

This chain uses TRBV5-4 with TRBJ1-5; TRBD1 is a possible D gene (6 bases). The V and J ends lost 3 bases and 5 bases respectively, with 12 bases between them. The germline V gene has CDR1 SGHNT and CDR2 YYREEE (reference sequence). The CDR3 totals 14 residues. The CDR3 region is CASSSGVVDQPQHF. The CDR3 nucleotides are TGTGCCAGCAGCTCAGGGGTAGTGGATCAGCCCCAGCATTTT. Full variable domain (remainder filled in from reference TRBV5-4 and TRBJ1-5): ETGVTQSPTHLIKTRGQQVTLRCSSQSGHNTVSWYQQALGQGPQFIFQYYREEENGRGNFPPRFSGLQFPNYSSELNVNALELDDSALYLCASSSGVVDQPQHFGDGTRLSIL.

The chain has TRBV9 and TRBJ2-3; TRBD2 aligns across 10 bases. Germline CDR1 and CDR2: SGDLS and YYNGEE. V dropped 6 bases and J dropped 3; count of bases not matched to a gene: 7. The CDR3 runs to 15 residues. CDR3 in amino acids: CASTETSGKTDTQYF. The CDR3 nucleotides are TGTGCCAGCACAGAAACTAGCGGGAAAACAGATACGCAGTATTTT.

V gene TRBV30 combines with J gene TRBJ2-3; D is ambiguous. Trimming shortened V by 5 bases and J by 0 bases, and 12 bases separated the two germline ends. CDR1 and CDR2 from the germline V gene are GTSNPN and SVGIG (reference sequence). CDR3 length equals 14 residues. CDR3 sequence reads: CAWVSAYSTDTQYF. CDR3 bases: TGTGCCTGGGTGTCAGCGTATAGCACAGATACGCAGTATTTT.

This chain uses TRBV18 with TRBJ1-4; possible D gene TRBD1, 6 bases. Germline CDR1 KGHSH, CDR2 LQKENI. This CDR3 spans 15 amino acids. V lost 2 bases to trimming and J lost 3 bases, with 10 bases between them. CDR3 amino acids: CASSPTQGSNEKLFF. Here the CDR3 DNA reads TGTGCCAGCTCACCAACCCAGGGGTCTAATGAAAAACTGTTTTTT.

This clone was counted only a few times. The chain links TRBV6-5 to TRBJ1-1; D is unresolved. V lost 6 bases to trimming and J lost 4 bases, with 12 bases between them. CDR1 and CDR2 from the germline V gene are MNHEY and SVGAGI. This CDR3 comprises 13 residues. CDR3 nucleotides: TGTGCCAGCAGCGCAGGTCCAAGCACTGAAGCTTTCTTT. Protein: CASSAGPSTEAFF.

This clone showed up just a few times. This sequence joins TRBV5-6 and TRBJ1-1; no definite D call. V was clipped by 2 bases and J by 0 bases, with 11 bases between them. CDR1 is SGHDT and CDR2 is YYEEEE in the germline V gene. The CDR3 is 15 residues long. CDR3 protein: CASSFRSPMNTEAFF. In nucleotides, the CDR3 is TGTGCCAGCAGCTTCAGGTCACCGATGAACACTGAAGCTTTCTTT.

The CDR3 DNA sequence: TGTGCCAGCAGCTGGGACCGGGACAGGGTCCCATACGTCTCTGGAAACACCATATATTTT. Translation gives CASSWDRDRVPYVSGNTIYF. This chain links TRBV5-5 with TRBJ1-3; 9 nucleotides agree with TRBD1. Trimming removed 3 bases from V and 0 bases from J; junction bases left unmatched: 16. Germline CDR1 reads SGHKS; CDR2 reads YYEKEE (reference sequence). This CDR3 spans 20 amino acids.

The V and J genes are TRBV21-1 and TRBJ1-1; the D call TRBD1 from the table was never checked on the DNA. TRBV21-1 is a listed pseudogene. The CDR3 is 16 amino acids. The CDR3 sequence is CASAERQGRRNTEAFF. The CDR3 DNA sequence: TGTGCCAGCGCAGAGAGACAGGGGAGGAGGAACACTGAAGCTTTCTTT.

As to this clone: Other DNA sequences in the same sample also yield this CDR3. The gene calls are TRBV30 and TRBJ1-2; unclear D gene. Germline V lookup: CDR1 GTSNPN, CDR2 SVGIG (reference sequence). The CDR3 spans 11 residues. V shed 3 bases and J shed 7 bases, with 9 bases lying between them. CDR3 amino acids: CAWSVGGGYTF. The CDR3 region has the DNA TGTGCCTGGAGCGTCGGCGGTGGCTACACCTTC.

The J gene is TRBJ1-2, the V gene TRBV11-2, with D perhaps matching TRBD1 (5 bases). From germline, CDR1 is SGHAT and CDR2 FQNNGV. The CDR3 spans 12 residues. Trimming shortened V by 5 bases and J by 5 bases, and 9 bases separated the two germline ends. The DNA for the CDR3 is TGTGCCAGCAGCGGCAGACAGTATGGCTACACCTTC. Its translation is CASSGRQYGYTF.

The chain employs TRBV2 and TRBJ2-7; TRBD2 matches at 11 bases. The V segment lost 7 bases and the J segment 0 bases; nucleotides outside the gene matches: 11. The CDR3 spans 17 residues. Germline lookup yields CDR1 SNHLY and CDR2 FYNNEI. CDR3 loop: CASKLLAGGSTSYEQYF. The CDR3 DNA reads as TGTGCCAGCAAGCTCCTAGCGGGGGGTTCCACCTCCTACGAGCAGTACTTC. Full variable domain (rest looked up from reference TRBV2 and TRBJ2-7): EPEVTQTPSHQVTQMGQEVILRCVPISNHLYFYWYRQILGQKVEFLVSFYNNEISEKSEIFDDQFSVERPDGSNFTLKIRSTKLEDSAMYFCASKLLAGGSTSYEQYFGPGTRLTVT.